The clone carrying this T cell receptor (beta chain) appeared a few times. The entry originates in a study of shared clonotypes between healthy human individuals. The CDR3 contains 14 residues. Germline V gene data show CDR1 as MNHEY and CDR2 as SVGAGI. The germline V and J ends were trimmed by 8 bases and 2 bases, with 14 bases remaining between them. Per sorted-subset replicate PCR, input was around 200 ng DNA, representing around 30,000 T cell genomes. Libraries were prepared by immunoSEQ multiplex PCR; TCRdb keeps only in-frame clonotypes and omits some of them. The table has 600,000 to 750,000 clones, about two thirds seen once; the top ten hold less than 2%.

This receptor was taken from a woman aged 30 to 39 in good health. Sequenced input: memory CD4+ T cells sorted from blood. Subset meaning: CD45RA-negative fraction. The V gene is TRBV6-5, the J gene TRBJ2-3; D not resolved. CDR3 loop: CASRDYLYTDTQYF. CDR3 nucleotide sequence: TGTGCCAGCCGAGATTACTTGTACACAGATACGCAGTATTTT.